A selection of T cell receptor beta chains follows, all from one sample in a study of radiation and T cells in renal cell carcinoma. TCRdb's copy holds only in-frame clones and misses some; the assay was immunoSEQ multiplex PCR. The top ten hold 20% to 25% of the sample, which has more than 75,000 clones, 80% to 90% seen once. The source material was blood, sampled from a patient whose treatment included radiotherapy and nephrectomy. These TCRs come from a woman aged 45-60 years with renal cell carcinoma. CDR3s include the opening cysteine and the closing phenylalanine or tryptophan. The order of the fields is V gene, J gene, clone size, D gene, CDR3 DNA, CDR3 protein. The D gene is left open where the match is weak. A row's size may be missing; if present it is once, few, many or a size class.

>TRBV7-2|TRBJ2-3|few|TRBD2
TGTGCCAGCAGCCAGACTAGCGGCACAGATACGCAGTATTTT
CASSQTSGTDTQYF
>TRBV28|TRBJ1-4|NA|TRBD1
TGTGCCAGCAGTTTACAGGGGGCTGTAGCTGAAAAACTGTTTTTT
CASSLQGAVAEKLFF
>TRBV9|TRBJ2-5|NA|NA
TGTGCCAGCAGCGTACAGGGATGGCAAGAGACCCAGTACTTC
CASSVQGWQETQYF
>TRBV28|TRBJ2-3|NA|NA
TGTGCCAGCAGTTTAAATGGTGTAGCAGATACGCAGTATTTT
CASSLNGVADTQYF
>TRBV7-5|TRBJ1-2|NA|NA
TGTGCCAGAAGCTTAATGGCGGGGGAGGACTATGGCTACACCTTC
CARSLMAGEDYGYTF
>TRBV25-1|TRBJ2-7|NA|TRBD1
TGTGCCAGCAGTGGCTATCTGGGGACAGGGGGCGACGAGCAGTACTTC
CASSGYLGTGGDEQYF
>TRBV20-1|TRBJ1-1|NA|NA
TGCAGTGGCATGAACACTGAAGCTTTCTTT
CSGMNTEAFF
>TRBV4-3|TRBJ1-1|few|NA
TGCGCCAGCAGCCAAGTCGGGAACACTGAAGCTTTCTTT
CASSQVGNTEAFF
>TRBV30|TRBJ1-5|NA|NA
TGTGCCTGGAGTGTTCAGGGAGGCCAGCCCCAGCATTTT
CAWSVQGGQPQHF
>TRBV5-5|TRBJ1-1|NA|TRBD1
TGTGCCAGCAGCGGGACAGGGCAAGGCACTGAAGCTTTCTTT
CASSGTGQGTEAFF
>TRBV9|TRBJ2-2|NA|NA
TGTGCCAGCAGCGTAGGTGGGAGCCGTGTGGCCGGGGAGCTGTTTTTT
CASSVGGSRVAGELFF
>TRBV5-1|TRBJ2-2|NA|NA
TGCGCCAGCAGCTTGGGGCCATCCACCGGGGAGCTGTTTTTT
CASSLGPSTGELFF
>TRBV20-1|TRBJ1-5|NA|NA
TGCAGTGCTAGGGGGAATCAGCCCCAGCATTTT
CSARGNQPQHF
>TRBV7-9|TRBJ2-1|NA|TRBD1
TGTGCCAGCAGTCCAACTCGGACAGGGGGCGTCTATGAGCAGTTCTTC
CASSPTRTGGVYEQFF
>TRBV6-6|TRBJ2-7|NA|TRBD2
TGTGCCAGCAGCTTGCCCGGGGGAGGGCTCGAGCAGTACTTC
CASSLPGGGLEQYF
>TRBV6-6|TRBJ2-1|NA|NA
TGTGCCAGCAGTCGACTAGTGTTGAATGAGCAGTTCTTC
CASSRLVLNEQFF
>TRBV5-6|TRBJ2-7|NA|NA
TGTGCCAGCACCGCGGACTCAACCTACGAGCAGTACTTC
CASTADSTYEQYF
>TRBV10-1|TRBJ1-2|once|NA
TGCGCCAGCAGTGAGGGGCCGAGGGGTGGCTACACCTTC
CASSEGPRGGYTF
>TRBV7-6|TRBJ2-7|NA|NA
TGTGCCAGCACCACCGGGCCAGACGACTACGAGCAGTACTTC
CASTTGPDDYEQYF
>TRBV19|TRBJ2-5|NA|NA
TGTGCCAGTAGAAAGAGGGGCCAAGAGACCCAGTACTTC
CASRKRGQETQYF
>TRBV6-5|TRBJ1-2|NA|NA
TGTGCCAGCAGCTATGGGCCTATCTATGGCTACACCTTC
CASSYGPIYGYTF
>TRBV7-2|TRBJ2-7|NA|NA
TGTGCCAGCAGCTTTGCCAGCGATTCCTACGAGCAGTACTTC
CASSFASDSYEQYF
>TRBV7-2|TRBJ1-2|NA|TRBD1
TGTGCCAGCAGCCCTCGACAGGGGGCAGGACATGGCTACACCTTC
CASSPRQGAGHGYTF
>TRBV2|TRBJ1-2|NA|NA
TGTGCCAGCAGTGAAGATGGGAACTATGGCTACACCTTC
CASSEDGNYGYTF
>TRBV7-2|TRBJ2-2|NA|TRBD1
TGTGCCAGCAGCACGACAGGGGGCGGGGAGCTGTTTTTT
CASSTTGGGELFF
>TRBV7-9|TRBJ1-5|NA|NA
TGTGCCAGCAGCTTGTGGGGGGATCAGCCCCAGCATTTT
CASSLWGDQPQHF
>TRBV7-9|TRBJ1-1|NA|TRBD1
TGTGCCAGCAGCACGGACAGGGTTACGACTGAAGCTTTCTTT
CASSTDRVTTEAFF
>TRBV10-3|TRBJ2-3|NA|TRBD2
TGTGCCATCAGCTCTACGGGGGGAGGGCCGACAGATACGCAGTATTTT
CAISSTGGGPTDTQYF
>TRBV18|TRBJ1-2|NA|NA
TGTGCCAGCTCACCAGATCAGGTTGGCTACACCTTC
CASSPDQVGYTF
>TRBV7-2|TRBJ2-1|NA|TRBD2
TGTGCCAGCAGCAGACCTAGCGGGGGGGCATCTGAGCAGTTCTTC
CASSRPSGGASEQFF
>TRBV5-1|TRBJ1-2|NA|NA
TGCGCCAGCAGCCAGGGGAAGGACTATGGCTACACCTTC
CASSQGKDYGYTF
>TRBV5-1|TRBJ2-2|NA|NA
TGCGCCAGCAGCTTGGACGGGGGCTCCGGGGAGCTGTTTTTT
CASSLDGGSGELFF
>TRBV6-6|TRBJ2-1|NA|TRBD2
TGTGCCACCGCTAAGATGGGTAGCGGGAGGGGTGAGCAGTTCTTC
CATAKMGSGRGEQFF
>TRBV11-2|TRBJ1-4|NA|NA
TGTGCCAGCAGCCCCGACCTCGTGAGCGAAAAACTGTTTTTT
CASSPDLVSEKLFF
>TRBV29-1|TRBJ2-7|NA|NA
TGCAGCGTCCGGCTCAACTCCTACGAGCAGTACTTC
CSVRLNSYEQYF
>TRBV5-4|TRBJ2-2|NA|NA
TGTGCCAGCAGCTTAGGGGGGGTGGACACCGGGGAGCTGTTTTTT
CASSLGGVDTGELFF
>TRBV21-1|TRBJ1-2|NA|NA
TGTGCCAGCAGCATAGGGCCCCGGTGTGGCTACACCTTC
CASSIGPRCGYTF
>TRBV5-1|TRBJ1-1|NA|NA
TGCGCCAGCAGCTGGCAACAGGGTGGGACTGAAGCTTTCTTT
CASSWQQGGTEAFF
>TRBV7-2|TRBJ1-5|NA|TRBD1
TGTGCCAGTCGGGGAGGGGGCGGCAATCAGCCCCAGCATTTT
CASRGGGGNQPQHF
>TRBV7-2|TRBJ1-4|NA|TRBD1
TGTGCCAGCAGCTTAGGGACAGGGGGTAATGAAAAACTGTTTTTT
CASSLGTGGNEKLFF
>TRBV28|TRBJ2-3|NA|TRBD2
TGTGCCAGCAGTTCGGGACTAGCGGGAGGGGTCACAGATACGCAGTATTTT
CASSSGLAGGVTDTQYF
>TRBV19|TRBJ2-7|NA|NA
TGTGCCAGTAGTATTTCTGTGGGGACCGGCTACGAGCAGTACTTC
CASSISVGTGYEQYF
>TRBV7-2|TRBJ1-6|NA|NA
TGTGCCAGCAGCTTAGCCCCCCCCCAGGGGCCAAGCTCCTATAATTCACCCCTCCACTTT
CASSLAPPQGPSSYNSPLHF
>TRBV15|TRBJ2-5|few|NA
TGTGCCACCAGCAGAGAAGCGAAAGAGACCCAGTACTTC
CATSREAKETQYF
>TRBV7-2|TRBJ1-1|few|NA
TGTGCCAGCAGCTTAGGTGGAGAGAACACTGAAGCTTTCTTT
CASSLGGENTEAFF
>TRBV5-1|TRBJ2-7|NA|NA
TGCGCCAGCAGCTTGAACGAGGGATACGAGCAGTACTTC
CASSLNEGYEQYF